This passage covers 16 T cell receptor beta chains from one sample sequenced in a study of radiation and T cells in renal cell carcinoma. The time point denotes: blood 2 weeks post-SBRT. Treatment specified: 15 Gy SBRT to primary tumor, nephrectomy 4 weeks later. Sequencing was performed with immunoSEQ multiplex PCR; in TCRdb, only in-frame clones are kept and a portion is missing. The sample holds about 150,000 clones, approximately 88% seen once. Sequenced material: blood, taken from a patient whose treatment included radiotherapy and nephrectomy. These TCRs come from a woman between 50 and 59 years old with renal cell carcinoma.

CDR3 nucleotides: TGTGCCAGCAGTTATTTAAACACCATATATTTT. It codes for CASSYLNTIYF. The chain combines TRBV6-5 with TRBJ1-3; no clear D gene. CDR3 length: 11 residues. The V gene's germline CDR1 is MNHEY and CDR2 SVGAGI. The germline V and J ends were trimmed by 3 bases and 6 bases, with 3 bases remaining between them.

The chain combines TRBV5-1 with TRBJ1-2, with D perhaps TRBD1 (5 bases). Trimming took off 0 bases at V and 8 bases at J, with 11 bases between the two ends. Germline values: CDR1 SGHRS, CDR2 YFSETQ. The CDR3 has 13 amino acids. The CDR3 nucleotides read TGCGCCAGCAGCTTGGAACCAGGGCGAGGCTACACCTTC. Protein product: CASSLEPGRGYTF.

This chain joins TRBV4-3 and TRBJ2-2; a weak D match, TRBD2 (6 bases). The CDR3 has 15 amino acids. CDR1 and CDR2 (germline): LGHNA, YSLEER. V dropped 0 bases and J dropped 4 bases, with 9 bases sitting between them. CDR3 bases: TGCGCCAGCAGCCAAGAGGGGGGTAGCACCGGGGAGCTGTTTTTT. This sequence encodes CASSQEGGSTGELFF.

The J gene is TRBJ2-3, the V gene TRBV4-1, with 10 bases that match TRBD2. Germline CDR1 and CDR2: MGHRA and YSYEKL. The CDR3 extends over 16 amino acids. The V gene end was trimmed by 3 bases and the J gene end by 5 bases; junction bases not matched to a gene: 8. Here the CDR3 DNA reads TGCGCCAGCAGCCAGAGCGGGGGGGCTGGCATAGATACGCAGTATTTT. It encodes CASSQSGGAGIDTQYF.

The genes are TRBV7-9 and TRBJ1-5, with D perhaps TRBD1 (5 bases). V dropped 1 base and J dropped 4 bases, with 11 bases sitting between them. Germline V gene lookup returns CDR1 SEHNR and CDR2 FQNEAQ (reference sequence). There are 15 residues in the CDR3. This chain's CDR3 is CASSLDLTANQPQHF. Here the CDR3 DNA reads TGTGCCAGCAGCTTAGATCTGACAGCAAATCAGCCCCAGCATTTT.

The CDR3, as DNA: TGTGCCAGCAGCAGTCTAGCGGGGGTGGGGTTCTTC. It yields the protein CASSSLAGVGFF. The chain has TRBV7-8 and TRBJ2-1; TRBD2 matches at 10 bases. Germline trimming cut 5 bases from V and 15 bases from J; bases unmatched to any gene: 7. In germline, CDR1 is SGHVS, CDR2 FQNEAQ. The CDR3 is made up of 12 amino acids.

This chain connects TRBV6-5 to TRBJ2-1; the match to TRBD2 covers 12 bases. Germline CDR1 reads MNHEY; CDR2 reads SVGAGI. There are 15 residues in the CDR3. Trimming removed 5 bases from V and 2 bases from J; junction bases left unmatched: 1. CDR3 residues: CASSPSGGAYNEQFF. DNA for the CDR3: TGTGCCAGCAGTCCTAGCGGGGGGGCCTACAATGAGCAGTTCTTC.

The chain joins TRBV4-1 to TRBJ2-2; 7 nucleotides align to TRBD1. The CDR3 runs to 16 residues. Trimming cost V 6 bases and J 7 bases; bases outside gene matches: 14. In germline, CDR1 is MGHRA, CDR2 YSYEKL. In DNA form, the CDR3 reads TGCGCCAGCAGGGCACCCCGACAGGGAAATAGCGGGGAGCTGTTTTTT. Protein: CASRAPRQGNSGELFF.

The V gene is TRBV6-1, the J gene TRBJ2-6; no clear D gene. This CDR3 has 14 residues. V was trimmed by 6 bases and J by 0 bases, leaving 6 bases between them. Germline loops: CDR1 MNHNS, CDR2 SASEGT. This CDR3 is CASRTNSGANVLTF. The CDR3 nucleotides are TGTGCCAGCAGGACCAACTCTGGGGCCAACGTCCTGACTTTC.

V usage is TRBV4-2 and J usage is TRBJ2-5; the D gene could be TRBD1 or TRBD2 (5 bases each). Trimming cost V 4 bases and J 5 bases, with 14 bases left between them. Germline lookup yields CDR1 LGHNA and CDR2 YNFKEQ. The CDR3 contains 14 residues. CDR3 residues: CASSPGNRGETQYF. Written as DNA, the CDR3 is TGTGCCAGCAGCCCCGGGAATAGGGGTGAGACCCAGTACTTC.

This sequence joins TRBV27 and TRBJ2-5; TRBD2 might be the D (7 bases). With 9 bases removed from V and 5 bases from J, the gap between germline ends came to 22 bases. The germline gives CDR1 MNHEY, CDR2 SMNVEV (reference sequence). The CDR3 extends over 15 amino acids. CDR3 coding DNA: TGTGCCAGTAAAAGAATCCGGGGGGCCGGGGAGACCCAGTACTTC. Its translation: CASKRIRGAGETQYF.

This chain links TRBV10-3 with TRBJ2-6; unclear D gene. The CDR3 spans 13 residues. Germline CDR1 ENHRY, CDR2 SYGVKD. V lost 0 bases and J lost 9, with 6 bases in between. The CDR3 reads CAISESTDNVLTF. CDR3 in DNA: TGTGCCATCAGTGAGTCGACCGACAACGTCCTGACTTTC.

The chain uses TRBV4-1 and TRBJ1-2; the match to TRBD1 covers 7 bases. This CDR3 is 14 amino acids long. Germline V CDR1 and CDR2: MGHRA, YSYEKL. With 2 bases clipped from V and 8 bases from J, the junction kept 8 bases outside the gene matches. CDR3 sequence (DNA): TGCGCCAGCAGCCAAAATCGAGACAGGGCCGGCTACACCTTC. Its protein is CASSQNRDRAGYTF.

The chain joins TRBV7-6 to TRBJ2-1; D is perhaps TRBD2 (6 bases). Germline CDR1 is SGHVS and CDR2 is FNYEAQ. The V end was cut by 4 bases, the J end by 9 bases, with 25 bases between. The CDR3 covers 17 residues. The CDR3 DNA follows: TGTGCCAGCAGCTCCGTCCCCGGGGGACGAGGGGATAGTGAGCAGTTCTTC. Its protein product is CASSSVPGGRGDSEQFF.

This clone was counted a few times. The chain links TRBV9 to TRBJ2-3; a weak D match, TRBD2 (6 bases). The germline V gene has CDR1 SGDLS and CDR2 YYNGEE. The CDR3 runs 13 residues. Trimming took off 0 bases at V and 4 bases at J, with 6 bases between the two ends. CDR3 bases: TGTGCCAGCAGCGTAGAGCGGGCAGATACGCAGTATTTT. It encodes CASSVERADTQYF.

CDR3 sequence (DNA): TGTGCCACCAGCGTACAACCTTCTAATGAAAAACTGTTTTTT. Translating gives CATSVQPSNEKLFF. This chain links TRBV15 with TRBJ1-4; D gene unclear. V was shortened by 5 bases and J by 3 bases, with 10 bases between the two germline ends. There are 14 residues in the CDR3. The germline V gene encodes CDR1 LNHNV and CDR2 YYDKDF (reference sequence).